The present entry profiles one T cell receptor (beta chain) with its context. The antigen is undetermined. The CDR3 extends over 16 amino acids. The germline gives CDR1 SEHNR, CDR2 FQNEAQ (reference sequence). Trimming cost V 6 bases and J 7 bases, with 21 bases left between them. Each donor contributed around 100,000 T cells on average, unsorted. Using immunoSEQ multiplex PCR, the repertoire was profiled, and TCRdb retains in-frame clones only, with some absent. The repertoire holds about 36,000 clones, with 93% as singletons. This entry belongs to a study of T cells in tuberculosis. Notes on the study in general: Classification accuracy was about 90% (AUROC around 0.9) with the GMM-specific repertoire. Active tuberculosis alpha repertoires lay closer to GMM-specific TCRs than controls'.

The V and J genes are TRBV7-9 and TRBJ1-4; the D is unclear. This receptor was obtained from a donor aged 10 to 29 with latent tuberculosis or without tuberculosis infection. Sequenced: PBMCs. DNA of the CDR3: TGTGCCAGCAGTTCTCCGACGGCGAGGGCGGGTGAAAAACTGTTTTTT. It specifies CASSSPTARAGEKLFF.